The 28 T cell receptor beta chains reported below all come from one sample, sequenced in a study of cytomegalovirus exposure and HLA in healthy donors. Amplification used 60 Vbeta primers and 13 Jbeta primers. TCRdb's table, derived via immunoSEQ multiplex PCR, lists solely in-frame clones and lacks some. The sample comprises 95,000 to 150,000 clones, 80% to 90% of which are singletons, and about 3.5% rests with the top ten. The specimen was PBMCs. The receptors originated from a woman in her thirties or forties in good health and CMV-seropositive.

The chain is built from TRBV7-2 and TRBJ2-5, with 7 bases matching TRBD2. From germline, CDR1 is SGHTA and CDR2 FQGNSA. V dropped 1 base and J dropped 5; count of bases not matched to a gene: 4. The CDR3 sequence is 14 residues long. The CDR3 DNA follows: TGTGCCAGCAGCTTAGGCGGGAGTGGGGAGACCCAGTACTTC. The encoded protein is CASSLGGSGETQYF.

The CDR3 is CASQGLAGGPGRNEQFF. Here the CDR3 DNA reads TGTGCCAGTCAGGGACTAGCGGGAGGGCCAGGGAGGAATGAGCAGTTCTTC. This chain joins TRBV27 and TRBJ2-1; 16 bases align to TRBD2. V lost 9 bases, J lost 7 bases, and 12 bases stayed unmatched. The CDR3 extends over 17 amino acids. From germline, CDR1 is MNHEY and CDR2 SMNVEV (reference sequence).

The chain recombines TRBV28 with TRBJ2-1, with 9 bases lining up with TRBD2. Germline V CDR1 and CDR2: MDHEN, SYDVKM. Trimming at V came to 3 bases and at J to 6 bases, leaving 6 bases not matched to a gene. The CDR3 totals 15 residues. Here the CDR3 DNA reads TGTGCCAGCAGTTTGGGGACTAGCTCAATCAATGAGCAGTTCTTC. This gives the protein CASSLGTSSINEQFF.

The V and J genes are TRBV6-6 and TRBJ2-3; 7 bases map to TRBD2. CDR1 is MNHNY, CDR2 SVGAGI, per germline (reference sequence). The CDR3 sequence is 14 residues long. The V segment lost 5 bases and the J segment 3 bases; nucleotides outside the gene matches: 5. The CDR3, as DNA: TGTGCCAGCAGTAACCTACTAGCGACAGATACGCAGTATTTT. Its translation is CASSNLLATDTQYF.

The chain combines TRBV6-1 with TRBJ2-1; 10 positions match TRBD2. This CDR3 comprises 15 residues. Losses at the gene ends were 4 bases for V and 3 bases for J; bases not matched to a gene: 3. Germline loops: CDR1 MNHNS, CDR2 SASEGT. The CDR3 region has the DNA TGTGCCAGCAGTGTAACTAGCGGGGACTACAATGAGCAGTTCTTC. This sequence encodes CASSVTSGDYNEQFF.

The table lists this clone with a few counts. The chain recombines TRBV4-3 with TRBJ2-7; D uncertain. This CDR3 region has 14 residues. CDR1 and CDR2 from the germline V gene are LGHNA and YSLEER. V lost 0 bases to trimming and J lost 3 bases, with 9 bases between them. Here the CDR3 reads CASSQDGPNYEQYF. CDR3 coding DNA: TGCGCCAGCAGCCAAGATGGTCCTAACTACGAGCAGTACTTC.

The chain is built from TRBV10-2 and TRBJ2-7, with D possibly matching TRBD1 (5 bases). The ends were cut back, 3 bases at V and 3 bases at J, with 9 bases in the middle. Per germline, CDR1 WSHSY and CDR2 SAAADI. This CDR3 contains 13 residues. The CDR3 bases are TGCGCCAGCAGTGACGACAGACACTACGAGCAGTACTTC. It codes for CASSDDRHYEQYF.

The gene calls are TRBV7-9 and TRBJ2-5, with a tentative D call TRBD1 (7 bases). The CDR3 spans 14 residues. Germline CDR1 SEHNR, CDR2 FQNEAQ (reference sequence). Trimming took 8 bases from V and 2 from J, leaving 15 bases between them. As DNA, the CDR3 is TGTGCCAGCGGGGCGGGACAGTATCAAGAGACCCAGTACTTC. It encodes CASGAGQYQETQYF. Based on the CDR3 plus reference TRBV7-9 and TRBJ2-5, the full variable domain is DTGVSQNPRHKITKRGQNVTFRCDPISEHNRLYWYRQTLGQGPEFLTYFQNEAQLEKSRLLSDRFSAERPKGSFSTLEIQRTEQGDSAMYLCASGAGQYQETQYFGPGTRLLVL.

This chain links TRBV30 with TRBJ1-2, with 9 bases fitting TRBD1. The CDR3 runs 16 residues. Losses at the gene ends were 0 bases for V and 3 bases for J; bases not matched to a gene: 8. Germline V gene data show CDR1 as GTSNPN and CDR2 as SVGIG (reference sequence). CDR3 DNA: TGTGCCTGGAGTGTACTAGGTTGGGACAGGGACTATGGCTACACCTTC. This gives the protein CAWSVLGWDRDYGYTF.

The chain recombines TRBV10-3 with TRBJ1-1; D is perhaps TRBD1 (6 bases). CDR3 length: 13 residues. Deletions cut 6 bases from V and 4 bases from J, with 12 bases between. Germline CDR1 ENHRY, CDR2 SYGVKD. The CDR3 DNA is TGTGCCATCAGCCAGGGGAGCGGCACTGAAGCTTTCTTT. Amino acids: CAISQGSGTEAFF.

For the CDR3, the DNA is TGTGCCAGCAGCTTCGGGCGGGGTACCAATCAGCCCCAGCATTTT. Translating it yields CASSFGRGTNQPQHF. The V call is TRBV7-9, the J call TRBJ1-5; D not resolved. CDR1 is SEHNR and CDR2 is FQNEAQ in the germline V gene (reference sequence). The length of the CDR3 is 15 residues. Trimming took off 3 bases at V and 3 bases at J, with 12 bases between the two ends.

This chain joins TRBV11-1 and TRBJ1-2; 7 nucleotides agree with TRBD1. CDR1 and CDR2 from the germline V gene are SGHAT and FQDESV (reference sequence). CDR3 length equals 15 residues. Unmatched junction bases numbered 9, after V lost 3 bases and J lost 5 bases. The CDR3: CASSFTGTDLYGYTF. The CDR3 DNA reads as TGTGCCAGCAGCTTTACAGGGACAGACTTATATGGCTACACCTTC.

Comments on this clone: At one end the junction does not follow the germline gene, possibly because of a read error. The chain has TRBV5-1 and TRBJ2-5, with D possibly being TRBD2 (5 bases). CDR1 is SGHRS, CDR2 YFSETQ, per germline. The CDR3 has 15 residues. The CDR3 sequence is CTSSFFGGEKKTQYF. CDR3 DNA: TGCACCAGCAGCTTTTTCGGTGGGGAGAAGAAGACCCAGTACTTC.

This clone was observed a single time. The gene calls are TRBV15 and TRBJ2-7; D possibly corresponds to TRBD1 (6 bases). The CDR3 runs 14 residues. Germline assignment: CDR1 LNHNV and CDR2 YYDKDF (reference sequence). V lost 8 bases and J 0 bases, leaving 14 bases between the germline ends. The CDR3 loop reads CATQSGTTSYEQYF. The CDR3 DNA is TGTGCCACCCAGTCCGGGACAACCTCCTACGAGCAGTACTTC.

V and J are TRBV7-9 and TRBJ2-7; TRBD1 matches 11 bases. With 8 bases clipped from V and 3 bases from J, the junction kept 6 bases outside the gene matches. Germline V lookup: CDR1 SEHNR, CDR2 FQNEAQ (reference sequence). This CDR3 is built from 14 residues. This CDR3 is CASAWGTGGYEQYF. CDR3 nucleotides: TGTGCCAGCGCCTGGGGGACAGGGGGCTACGAGCAGTACTTC. Drawing the rest from reference TRBV7-9 and TRBJ2-7, the complete variable domain is DTGVSQNPRHKITKRGQNVTFRCDPISEHNRLYWYRQTLGQGPEFLTYFQNEAQLEKSRLLSDRFSAERPKGSFSTLEIQRTEQGDSAMYLCASAWGTGGYEQYFGPGTRLTVT.

This clone is a singleton in its sample. The chain has TRBV9 and TRBJ1-3, with 9 nucleotides matching TRBD1. The CDR3 loop spans 18 amino acids. CDR1 and CDR2 from the germline V gene are SGDLS and YYNGEE. Germline trimming cut 0 bases from V and 3 bases from J; bases unmatched to any gene: 10. The CDR3 coding sequence is TGTGCCAGCAGCGTAGCTCTTGTGACAGGGGGTGATGGAAACACCATATATTTT. Protein product: CASSVALVTGGDGNTIYF. Full variable domain (remainder filled in from reference TRBV9 and TRBJ1-3): DSGVTQTPKHLITATGQRVTLRCSPRSGDLSVYWYQQSLDQGLQFLIQYYNGEERAKGNILERFSAQQFPDLHSELNLSSLELGDSALYFCASSVALVTGGDGNTIYFGEGSWLTVV.

The chain combines TRBV13 with TRBJ2-3; 7 bases agree with TRBD2. The ends lost 5 bases at V and 5 bases at J; junction bases unmatched: 7. Germline V lookup: CDR1 PRHDT, CDR2 FYEKMQ (reference sequence). The CDR3 length is 14 residues. CDR3 loop: CASSHSREGDTQYF. In DNA form, the CDR3 reads TGTGCCAGCAGCCACTCCAGGGAGGGAGATACGCAGTATTTT. The full variable domain, in which reference TRBV13 and TRBJ2-3 provide the parts outside the CDR3, is AAGVIQSPRHLIKEKRETATLKCYPIPRHDTVYWYQQGPGQDPQFLISFYEKMQSDKGSIPDRFSAQQFSDYHSELNMSSLELGDSALYFCASSHSREGDTQYFGPGTRLTVL.

This clone was seen a handful of times. The DNA of the CDR3 is TGTGCCAGCAGCTTGTTGGCGGGAGGGACAGAGACCCAGTACTTC. It yields the protein CASSLLAGGTETQYF. The chain couples TRBV5-6 to TRBJ2-5; 9 bases match TRBD2. Looked up from germline, CDR1 is SGHDT and CDR2 is YYEEEE. The CDR3 loop spans 15 amino acids. V was pared by 1 base and J by 4 bases, with 5 bases of the junction left unmatched. Drawing the rest from reference TRBV5-6 and TRBJ2-5, the complete variable domain is DAGVTQSPTHLIKTRGQQVTLRCSPKSGHDTVSWYQQALGQGPQFIFQYYEEEERQRGNFPDRFSGHQFPNYSSELNVNALLLGDSALYLCASSLLAGGTETQYFGPGTRLLVL.

J is TRBJ2-3 and V is TRBV13, with D tentatively TRBD1 (6 bases). V lost 8 bases and J 4 bases, leaving 16 bases between the germline ends. The CDR3 consists of 14 residues. Per the germline V gene, CDR1 is PRHDT and CDR2 is FYEKMQ (reference sequence). The DNA for the CDR3 is TGTGCCAGCTCGGGCAGGGGAATATCAGATACGCAGTATTTT. It translates to CASSGRGISDTQYF.

CDR3 coding DNA: TGTGCCAGCAGTTATCGAGCGGGATCGGGCACCGGGGAGCTGTTTTTT. This gives the protein CASSYRAGSGTGELFF. V usage is TRBV27 and J usage is TRBJ2-2; 7 bases fit TRBD2. With 4 bases clipped from V and 4 bases from J, the junction kept 9 bases outside the gene matches. This CDR3 region has 16 residues. In germline, CDR1 is MNHEY, CDR2 SMNVEV (reference sequence).

This clone was detected only once. The chain recombines TRBV6-5 with TRBJ2-1; 10 nucleotides align to TRBD2. The CDR3 consists of 15 residues. CDR1 and CDR2 from the germline V gene are MNHEY and SVGAGI. With V trimmed by 6 bases and J by 8 bases, 10 bases remained unmatched. CDR3 coding DNA: TGTGCCAGCAGGCCCTACAGCGGGAGGGGCGATGAGCAGTTCTTC. It specifies CASRPYSGRGDEQFF.

J is TRBJ2-3 and V is TRBV19, with a tentative D call TRBD1 (5 bases). V was shortened by 11 bases and J by 1 base, with 16 bases between the two germline ends. Germline V lookup: CDR1 LNHDA, CDR2 SQIVND (reference sequence). This CDR3 is 14 amino acids long. The CDR3 coding sequence is TGTGCCTCAGCCGTAAGGGGCGGCACAGATACGCAGTATTTT. Its translation: CASAVRGGTDTQYF.

The sample holds a few counts of this clone. This sequence joins TRBV6-1 and TRBJ2-7; TRBD1 aligns across 9 bases. CDR3 length: 15 residues. The germline CDR1 and CDR2 sequences are MNHNS and SASEGT. V gave up 3 bases and J gave up 6 bases; unmatched junction bases: 9. This CDR3 reads CASSEGVWTGVEQYF. CDR3 coding DNA: TGTGCCAGCAGTGAGGGGGTTTGGACAGGGGTCGAGCAGTACTTC.

The genes are TRBV11-2 and TRBJ2-7; perhaps TRBD2 as D (5 bases). Germline V gene lookup returns CDR1 SGHAT and CDR2 FQNNGV. The CDR3 runs 15 residues. V was cut by 4 bases and J by 1 base, with 14 bases left in between. CDR3: CASSSPGIKSYEQYF. DNA of the CDR3: TGTGCCAGCAGCTCCCCGGGAATCAAATCCTACGAGCAGTACTTC.

This sequence joins TRBV5-5 and TRBJ1-1, with 7 bases fitting TRBD1. V lost 10 bases, J lost 3 bases, and 3 bases stayed unmatched. Per germline, CDR1 SGHKS and CDR2 YYEKEE (reference sequence). This CDR3 has 11 amino acids. CDR3 region: CASQGDTEAFF. CDR3 nucleotide sequence: TGTGCCTCCCAGGGGGACACTGAAGCTTTCTTT. The full variable domain, its missing parts supplied by reference TRBV5-5 and TRBJ1-1, is DAGVTQSPTHLIKTRGQQVTLRCSPISGHKSVSWYQQVLGQGPQFIFQYYEKEERGRGNFPDRFSARQFPNYSSELNVNALLLGDSALYLCASQGDTEAFFGQGTRLTVV.

This chain joins TRBV28 and TRBJ1-1; 7 nucleotides align to TRBD1. Germline values: CDR1 MDHEN, CDR2 SYDVKM. The trim removed 4 bases at V and 1 base at J, leaving 0 bases unmatched. The CDR3 has 13 amino acids. As DNA, the CDR3 is TGTGCCAGCAGTTGGACAGGGAACACTGAAGCTTTCTTT. Protein product: CASSWTGNTEAFF.

This clone was counted a few times. The chain has TRBV7-2 and TRBJ2-2; tentative D call: TRBD1 (6 bases). This CDR3 has 14 residues. With 9 bases removed from V and 1 base from J, the gap between germline ends came to 12 bases. CDR1 and CDR2 (germline): SGHTA, FQGNSA. The CDR3 nucleotides are TGTGCCAGAGGGACAACTAAGAACACCGGGGAGCTGTTTTTT. It is translated as CARGTTKNTGELFF.

This clone was counted only a few times. The V and J genes are TRBV4-3 and TRBJ2-5; TRBD2 matches at 10 bases. V shed 2 bases and J 5 bases; nucleotides not matched to a gene: 5. This CDR3 is 15 amino acids long. Germline values: CDR1 LGHNA, CDR2 YSLEER. CDR3 nucleotide sequence: TGCGCCAGCAGCCAACATTATAGCGGGAGGGAGACCCAGTACTTC. It encodes CASSQHYSGRETQYF.